The entry that follows covers one TCR beta chain sequence. This CDR3 spans 16 amino acids. Germline loops: CDR1 MDHEN, CDR2 SYDVKM. Losses at the gene ends were 5 bases for V and 0 bases for J; bases not matched to a gene: 7. The source of the sample is a study of shared clonotypes between healthy human individuals. Data came from immunoSEQ multiplex PCR; TCRdb stores just in-frame clones and leaves some out. The sample consists of 2 million to 2.5 million clones, about nine tenths of them appearing once. The sample taken for sequencing was naive CD4+ T cells from PBMCs. The subset was: CD45RA+ positively selected. This receptor was taken from a young man in good health. Some clones in this sample may be carry-over from other donors' samples. V and J are TRBV28 and TRBJ1-5, with TRBD1 matching 7 bases. DNA for the CDR3: TGTGCCAGCAGTCCACGGACAGGCCTTAGCAATCAGCCCCAGCATTTT. Protein: CASSPRTGLSNQPQHF.